Listed below are T cell receptor beta chains from one sample, sequenced in a study of blood T cell repertoires in COVID-19. Here immunoSEQ multiplex PCR was the method, and the copy in TCRdb shows in-frame clones only, minus some. The sample yields some 240,000 clones, approximately 88% seen once. The sequencing input was peripheral blood. Receptors originate from a man aged 60-69 years who had recovered from COVID-19. CDR3s include the opening cysteine and the closing phenylalanine or tryptophan. The D gene is left open where the match is weak. Clone size is shown for a subset of rows, as once, few, many or a class of expanded clone.

j_call | d_call | clone_size | v_call | cdr3_aa | cdr3_nt
TRBJ2-3 | - | - | TRBV10-3 | CAIRGSTDTQYF | TGTGCCATAAGGGGGAGCACAGATACGCAGTATTTT
TRBJ2-7 | TRBD2 | - | TRBV7-3 | CASSLQREREQYF | TGTGCCAGCAGCTTGCAGCGGGAGAGAGAGCAGTACTTC
TRBJ2-2 | TRBD1 | - | TRBV18 | CASSTQGAPNTGELFF | TGTGCCAGCTCAACTCAGGGGGCTCCGAACACCGGGGAGCTGTTTTTT
TRBJ2-5 | TRBD1 | - | TRBV9 | CASSGTPGQRETQYF | TGTGCCAGCAGCGGAACCCCGGGACAGAGGGAGACCCAGTACTTC
TRBJ1-6 | TRBD1 | - | TRBV6-6 | CASSRQGVESPLHF | TGTGCCAGCAGCCGACAGGGGGTCGAGTCACCCCTCCACTTT
TRBJ1-1 | TRBD1 | - | TRBV11-2 | CASSFQGALGAFF | TGTGCCAGCAGCTTTCAGGGGGCGCTCGGCGCTTTCTTT
TRBJ1-1 | - | - | TRBV14 | CASSQLTGRNTEAFF | TGTGCCAGCAGCCAATTGACAGGACGGAACACTGAAGCTTTCTTT
TRBJ1-1 | - | - | TRBV7-2 | CASSPGGSTEAFF | TGTGCCAGCAGTCCCGGCGGGAGCACTGAAGCTTTCTTT
TRBJ2-5 | - | once | TRBV11-1 | CASSRTRQETQYF | TGTGCCAGCAGCCGGACACGGCAAGAGACCCAGTACTTC
TRBJ2-5 | TRBD1 | - | TRBV19 | CASSILGQGQGQYF | TGTGCCAGTAGTATTTTGGGACAGGGGCAAGGCCAGTACTTC
TRBJ2-4 | TRBD1 | - | TRBV3-1/TRBV3-2 | CASSNIQGSAKNIQYF | TGTGCCAGCAGCAATATACAGGGGTCAGCCAAAAACATTCAGTACTTC
TRBJ2-3 | - | - | TRBV24-1 | CATSGRGQGTDTQYF | TGTGCCACCAGTGGTCGGGGTCAAGGAACAGATACGCAGTATTTT
TRBJ1-5 | - | - | TRBV6-2/TRBV6-3 | CASSPNRYSNQPQHF | TGTGCCAGCAGTCCCAACAGGTATAGCAATCAGCCCCAGCATTTT
TRBJ2-2 | - | - | TRBV9 | CASSVATGELFF | TGTGCCAGCAGCGTAGCTACCGGGGAGCTGTTTTTT
TRBJ2-2 | - | - | TRBV6-5 | CASRPSGPQGGELFF | TGTGCCAGCAGGCCCTCCGGGCCACAGGGCGGGGAGCTGTTTTTT
TRBJ2-3 | - | - | TRBV27 | CASQLVGPYTDTQYF | TGTGCCAGCCAATTAGTGGGCCCCTACACAGATACGCAGTATTTT
TRBJ1-4 | TRBD1 | - | TRBV15 | CATRKTGGYATNEKLFF | TGTGCCACCAGGAAGACAGGGGGATATGCAACTAATGAAAAACTGTTTTTT
TRBJ1-2 | - | - | TRBV29-1 | CSTEATDLNYGYTF | TGCAGCACAGAGGCGACAGACCTGAACTATGGCTACACCTTC
TRBJ2-1 | - | - | TRBV10-3 | CAISNFRTESSYNEQFF | TGTGCCATCAGTAATTTCCGGACTGAGAGCTCCTACAATGAGCAGTTCTTC
TRBJ2-3 | TRBD2 | - | TRBV5-1 | CASSLKAGAVTDTQYF | TGCGCCAGCAGCTTGAAGGCGGGAGCCGTCACAGATACGCAGTATTTT
TRBJ1-6 | - | - | TRBV15 | CATSIEGGRDSPLHF | TGTGCCACCAGCATCGAGGGGGGGAGGGATTCACCCCTCCACTTT
TRBJ1-2 | TRBD1 | - | TRBV28 | CASTLGTVYGYTF | TGTGCCAGCACCTTGGGGACAGTCTATGGCTACACCTTC
TRBJ2-2 | - | - | TRBV5-4 | CASSLGSPGDTGELFF | TGTGCCAGCAGCTTGGGCTCCCCCGGGGACACCGGGGAGCTGTTTTTT
TRBJ2-6 | - | - | TRBV5-8 | CASSLARSSGANVLTF | TGTGCCAGCAGCTTGGCCCGGAGCTCTGGGGCCAACGTCCTGACTTTC
TRBJ2-3 | TRBD1 | - | TRBV5-5 | CASSFFDRGITDTQYF | TGTGCCAGCAGCTTCTTTGACAGGGGTATCACAGATACGCAGTATTTT
TRBJ2-1 | TRBD2 | - | TRBV19 | CASSIVSSGGLNEQFF | TGTGCCAGTAGTATAGTAAGTAGCGGGGGCCTCAATGAGCAGTTCTTC
TRBJ2-3 | TRBD1 | - | TRBV20-1 | CSASGTGSTDTQYF | TGCAGTGCTAGTGGGACAGGAAGCACAGATACGCAGTATTTT
TRBJ2-2 | - | - | TRBV4-2 | CASSQVGSVGELFF | TGTGCCAGCAGCCAAGTGGGGAGTGTCGGGGAGCTGTTTTTT
TRBJ2-3 | TRBD1 | - | TRBV9 | CASGTGGGTDTQYF | TGTGCCAGCGGGACAGGGGGAGGTACAGATACGCAGTATTTT
TRBJ2-2 | - | - | TRBV19 | CASIGQSTGELFF | TGTGCCAGTATTGGACAATCGACCGGGGAGCTGTTTTTT
TRBJ2-2 | TRBD2 | - | TRBV28 | CASSVAGANTGELFF | TGTGCCAGCAGTGTAGCGGGAGCTAACACCGGGGAGCTGTTTTTT
TRBJ1-5 | - | - | TRBV18 | CASSLTAGNQPQHF | TGTGCCAGCTCACTTACAGCGGGCAATCAGCCCCAGCATTTT
TRBJ2-7 | TRBD2 | few | TRBV27 | CASSPAAGSAYEQYF | TGTGCCAGCAGTCCGGCAGCGGGATCCGCCTACGAGCAGTACTTC
TRBJ2-7 | TRBD1 | - | TRBV27 | CASSLIGTGVPEQYF | TGTGCCAGCAGTTTAATTGGGACAGGGGTGCCCGAGCAGTACTTC
TRBJ1-1 | - | - | TRBV18 | CASSSGSGNTEAFF | TGTGCCAGCTCATCGGGATCAGGAAACACTGAAGCTTTCTTT
TRBJ1-3 | - | few | TRBV9 | CASSVLGGGNTIYF | TGTGCCAGCAGCGTACTGGGGGGAGGAAACACCATATATTTT
TRBJ2-7 | - | - | TRBV5-8 | CASSRLTGTYEQYF | TGTGCCAGCAGCAGACTGACAGGTACCTACGAGCAGTACTTC
TRBJ2-3 | - | - | TRBV6-5 | CASSTRQMKTDTQYF | TGTGCCAGCAGTACGCGGCAAATGAAGACAGATACGCAGTATTTT
TRBJ2-4 | - | many | TRBV12-2 | CASRHPDRGNIQYF | TGTGCAAGTCGCCACCCCGACAGGGGAAACATTCAGTACTTC
TRBJ1-5 | - | few | TRBV3-1/TRBV3-2 | CASSQGRSGNQPQHF | TGTGCCAGCAGCCAGGGGAGGTCCGGCAATCAGCCCCAGCATTTT
TRBJ1-1 | - | - | TRBV2 | CASNRPGGGTEAFF | TGTGCCAGCAATAGACCCGGGGGTGGGACTGAAGCTTTCTTT
TRBJ2-5 | - | - | TRBV30 | CALGGDGETQYF | TGTGCCTTAGGAGGGGACGGAGAGACCCAGTACTTC
TRBJ2-5 | TRBD2 | - | TRBV3-1/TRBV3-2 | CASSQHTSGEETQYF | TGTGCCAGCAGCCAACACACTAGCGGAGAAGAGACCCAGTACTTC
TRBJ2-1 | - | - | TRBV7-3 | CASSQTVYNEQFF | TGTGCCAGCAGCCAGACAGTATACAATGAGCAGTTCTTC
TRBJ2-5 | - | - | TRBV2 | CASRGTLLYF | TGTGCCAGCCGAGGGACATTACTATACTTC
TRBJ2-7 | TRBD2 | - | TRBV6-5 | CASSYGLAGLLAEQYF | TGTGCCAGCAGTTACGGACTAGCGGGACTTTTAGCCGAGCAGTACTTC
TRBJ2-2 | - | - | TRBV27 | CASSLQGTPNTGELFF | TGTGCCAGCAGTCTCCAGGGGACACCGAACACCGGGGAGCTGTTTTTT
TRBJ1-4 | - | - | TRBV7-9 | CASSLISGATNEKLFF | TGTGCCAGCAGCTTAATCTCGGGGGCAACTAATGAAAAACTGTTTTTT
TRBJ2-1 | TRBD2 | - | TRBV11-3 | CASSPGGYSGLAGEEQFF | TGTGCCAGCAGCCCCGGGGGGTACTCGGGACTAGCGGGAGAAGAGCAGTTCTTC
TRBJ1-1 | - | - | TRBV5-1 | CASSLARPNTEAFF | TGCGCCAGCAGCTTGGCCAGGCCGAACACTGAAGCTTTCTTT
TRBJ1-3 | - | - | TRBV15 | CATAGPSGNTIYF | TGTGCCACCGCGGGTCCCTCTGGAAACACCATATATTTT
TRBJ2-6 | - | - | TRBV6-5 | CASSHQARANVLTF | TGTGCCAGCTCACACCAGGCGAGGGCCAACGTCCTGACTTTC
TRBJ2-2 | - | - | TRBV30 | CAWYAGTGELFF | TGTGCCTGGTATGCAGGGACCGGGGAGCTGTTTTTT
TRBJ2-1 | TRBD2 | - | TRBV27 | CASRVEGTSGYNEQFF | TGTGCCAGCAGAGTGGAAGGGACTAGCGGATACAATGAGCAGTTCTTC